A selection of T cell receptor beta chains follows, all from one sample in a study of shared clonotypes between healthy human individuals. Data came from immunoSEQ multiplex PCR; TCRdb stores just in-frame clones and leaves some out. This sample has about 2 million clones, with around 96% found just once. Sequencing used naive CD8+ T cells sorted from blood. All receptors derive from a young man in good health. CDR3s include the opening cysteine and the closing phenylalanine or tryptophan. Each record gives: D gene, clone size, J gene, V gene, CDR3 DNA, CDR3 protein. The D gene is left open where the match is weak. Only part of the rows carry a size: once, few, many, or a class if the clone is expanded.

- | - | TRBJ2-7 | TRBV4-1 | TGCGCCAGCAGCCATCGAGCGTCGGGCCCCTACGAGCAGTACTTC | CASSHRASGPYEQYF
- | - | TRBJ2-3 | TRBV7-8 | TGTGCCAGCAGCCTCGGACGGGACGGTGCTTTTTTCACAGATACGCAGTATTTT | CASSLGRDGAFFTDTQYF
TRBD1 | - | TRBJ1-2 | TRBV5-4 | TGTGCCAGCAGAAACGGACAGGGGCCCTATGGCTACACCTTC | CASRNGQGPYGYTF
- | - | TRBJ2-1 | TRBV6-5 | TGTGCCAGCAGTTCGGGCCTAAGCTCCTACAATGAGCAGTTCTTC | CASSSGLSSYNEQFF
- | - | TRBJ1-4 | TRBV30 | TGTGCCTGGAGTGGGACTATAAATGAAAAACTGTTTTTT | CAWSGTINEKLFF
- | - | TRBJ1-1 | TRBV6-5 | TGTGCCAGCAGTTACGCGGAAGGCTACACTGAAGCTTTCTTT | CASSYAEGYTEAFF
TRBD1 | - | TRBJ1-2 | TRBV7-9 | TGTGCCAGCAGCCCTGACAGGGCTTATGGTGGCTACACCTTC | CASSPDRAYGGYTF
- | - | TRBJ1-4 | TRBV5-8 | TGTGCCAGCAGCCTCGGGACCGCATCAACTAATGAAAAACTGTTTTTT | CASSLGTASTNEKLFF
- | - | TRBJ1-6 | TRBV6-5 | TGTGCCAGCAGTTACTTAACAGGGCCTGTTTCCCTCCACTTT | CASSYLTGPVSLHF
TRBD1 | - | TRBJ1-1 | TRBV9 | TGTGCCAGCAGCGAGTGGACAGGGGTTGACACTGAAGCTTTCTTT | CASSEWTGVDTEAFF
- | - | TRBJ1-2 | TRBV29-1 | TGCAGCGTTGGCGGAAAGGCAACCTCCTATGGCTACACCTTC | CSVGGKATSYGYTF
TRBD2 | - | TRBJ2-5 | TRBV11-2 | TGTGCCAGCAGCTTAGGGACTAGCGGGGGCCTTAGGGAGACCCAGTACTTC | CASSLGTSGGLRETQYF
- | - | TRBJ2-2 | TRBV27 | TGTGCCAGCAGTTTATTGCAATCCCGAGGGACCGGGGAGCTGTTTTTT | CASSLLQSRGTGELFF
- | - | TRBJ1-6 | TRBV6-5 | TGTGCCAGCAGTTTACAGGGAACACCCCTCCACTTT | CASSLQGTPLHF
- | - | TRBJ2-2 | TRBV11-2 | TGTGCCAGCAGCTCCCCACAACCGGAGCTGTTTTTT | CASSSPQPELFF
- | - | TRBJ2-1 | TRBV5-6 | TGTGCCAGCAGCTTGGCCGGTGAGCAGTTCTTC | CASSLAGEQFF
- | - | TRBJ2-7 | TRBV6-5 | TGTGCCAGCAGTTACAGTCCCATCGCCTACGAGCAGTACTTC | CASSYSPIAYEQYF
- | - | TRBJ2-5 | TRBV5-8 | TGTGCCAGCAGCTTGGACAGCGAAGAGACCCAGTACTTC | CASSLDSEETQYF
- | - | TRBJ1-1 | TRBV5-6 | TGTGCCAGCAGCTTTACGGACACTGAAGCTTTCTTT | CASSFTDTEAFF
- | - | TRBJ2-7 | TRBV7-8 | TGTGCCAGCAGCTTGGCCGGGATCTACGAGCAGTACTTC | CASSLAGIYEQYF
TRBD1 | once | TRBJ2-2 | TRBV27 | TGTGCCAGCAGTTGGCAGGGGGCTGCCGGGGAGCTGTTTTTT | CASSWQGAAGELFF
- | - | TRBJ2-7 | TRBV13 | TGTGCCAGCAGCTTATTAGGAAAAGGCTACGAGCAGTACTTC | CASSLLGKGYEQYF
TRBD2 | - | TRBJ2-2 | TRBV9 | TGTGCCAGCAGCGTACCATCAGCGGGAGACACCGGGGAGCTGTTTTTT | CASSVPSAGDTGELFF
TRBD2 | - | TRBJ2-3 | TRBV13 | TGTGCCAGCAGCTCCCGGAGGGGAGAGCGGGGAAGCACCACAGATACGCAGTATTTT | CASSSRRGERGSTTDTQYF
- | - | TRBJ1-2 | TRBV19 | TGTGCCAGTAGGATCGGCGGAGGTGGCTACACCTTC | CASRIGGGGYTF
TRBD1 | once | TRBJ1-2 | TRBV29-1 | TGCAGCGCAACCGGACAGGGGGACGGCTACACCTTC | CSATGQGDGYTF
- | - | TRBJ2-7 | TRBV27 | TGTGCCAGCAGTTGGACGTATTCCTACGAGCAGTACTTC | CASSWTYSYEQYF
- | - | TRBJ2-7 | TRBV25-1 | TGTGCCAGCAGTGCACTTTCGGAGTTTTACGAGCAGTACTTC | CASSALSEFYEQYF
- | - | TRBJ2-3 | TRBV15 | TGTGCCACCAGCAGAGGGGAAGGACTCCCTAGCACAGATACGCAGTATTTT | CATSRGEGLPSTDTQYF
- | - | TRBJ2-7 | TRBV11-2 | TGTGCCAGCAGCTTTCAGAGCGGAGCCTACGAGCAGTACTTC | CASSFQSGAYEQYF
TRBD1 | - | TRBJ1-1 | TRBV5-1 | TGCGCCAGCAGCTGGGCGGGACAGGCGAACACTGAAGCTTTCTTT | CASSWAGQANTEAFF
- | - | TRBJ2-7 | TRBV6-5 | TGTGCCAGCAGTTACGGGCAGGGGTGGTACGAGCAGTACTTC | CASSYGQGWYEQYF
TRBD1 | - | TRBJ1-1 | TRBV27 | TGTGCCAGCAGTTTATGGGACAGCAACACTGAAGCTTTCTTT | CASSLWDSNTEAFF
- | - | TRBJ2-7 | TRBV6-6 | TGTGCCAGCACCCCAGAGGGGACGATACAACTGGAGCAGTACTTC | CASTPEGTIQLEQYF
- | - | TRBJ2-5 | TRBV5-6 | TGTGCCAGCAGCGTCCTCCAAGAGACCCAGTACTTC | CASSVLQETQYF
TRBD1 | - | TRBJ1-2 | TRBV7-9 | TGTGCCAGCAGCCCCCCTACAGGGGCGGCTAACTATGGCTACACCTTC | CASSPPTGAANYGYTF
- | once | TRBJ1-1 | TRBV6-6 | TGTGCCAGCAGTTATATCGCTGAAGCTTTCTTT | CASSYIAEAFF
- | - | TRBJ2-3 | TRBV27 | TGTGCCAGCAGTTTAGGGCGGTTCTCAGATACGCAGTATTTT | CASSLGRFSDTQYF
- | - | TRBJ2-3 | TRBV10-3 | TGTGCCATCAGTGTGGGAGGGACAGCTAGCACAGATACGCAGTATTTT | CAISVGGTASTDTQYF
TRBD2 | once | TRBJ2-3 | TRBV9 | TGTGCCAGCAGCGTACCCAGAGCGGGAGGGAGCACAGATACGCAGTATTTT | CASSVPRAGGSTDTQYF
- | - | TRBJ2-3 | TRBV2 | TGTGCCAGCAGTGAAGGACTACGTAGCGATACGCAGTATTTT | CASSEGLRSDTQYF
TRBD2 | - | TRBJ2-1 | TRBV27 | TGTGCCAGCAGTTTAAGGTTAGCGGGAGGATGGGAGCAGTTCTTC | CASSLRLAGGWEQFF
TRBD2 | - | TRBJ2-2 | TRBV27 | TGTGCCAGCAGAGGGACTAGCTGGGGCACCGGGGAGCTGTTTTTT | CASRGTSWGTGELFF
- | - | TRBJ1-1 | TRBV10-1 | TGCGCCAGCAGTGACACTGAAGCTTTCTTT | CASSDTEAFF